This T cell receptor (beta chain) was recovered during a study of cytomegalovirus exposure and HLA in healthy donors (dated by TCRdb to about 2017). At the level of the whole study: An earlier analysis of roughly 570 of the donors reported 250 to 350 Gb of sequence data and roughly 120 million unique TCR beta sequences obtained from roughly 170 million T cells. Around 320 gigabases of sequencing data and tens of millions of unique TCR sequences were included in an early release covering about 700 HLA-typed donors. The genetic ancestry cluster associated with self-reported Caucasian donors included 81% of the approximately 430 genotyped donors. The aim of the study was to test whether cataloging public T cell receptors could identify signatures of past pathogen exposure. The study profiled the T cell repertoires of approximately 700 subjects by immunosequencing and related them to cytomegalovirus serostatus. Besides the first cohort of hundreds of subjects, a separate validation cohort made up of 90 to 150 different subjects was used. To predict cytomegalovirus infection status, the study combined high-throughput TCR immunosequencing, statistical association of individual TCRs with disease status, and machine learning. A later analysis re-examined previously published TCR beta repertoires from 610 or so donors and added high-resolution HLA genotyping to investigate patterns of TCR occurrence. In the later analysis, no new phenotypic data were used to find candidate immune exposures; instead, reliance was placed on TCR beta sequences and their occurrence across donors. An earlier analysis of roughly 600 of the donors used high-throughput TCR beta sequencing to judge whether each TCR beta V gene segment behaved as functional or pseudogenic. Donor age, sex, ethnicity and CMV serostatus were compiled together with the repertoire data. A later genetic analysis used genome-wide SNP genotypes for about 60% of the roughly 700 donors, treating that subset as a discovery cohort. Every repertoire in the discovery cohort had been generated on one and the same sequencing platform. Both class I and class II loci were covered by HLA typing, at four-digit resolution. The number of donors typed differed by locus, with about 629-630 for A, B, C, DRB1 and DQB1, roughly 520 for DQA1, 600 to 610 for DPA1, and 450 to 480 for DPB1. A handful of DR-DQ haplotypes were treated as single units for association and clustering because of strong linkage in the cohort. Among about 400 genotyped donors of the cohort, an average of around 250,000 unique TCR beta nucleotide sequences was sequenced per donor, of which approximately 19% were non-productive.

The cohort comprised some 680 healthy bone marrow donors. All cohort members were sampled while nominally healthy, although unrecorded immune exposures were likely present. The donor was CMV seronegative and was included in the group of about 350 seronegative cohort members. Every donor gave a peripheral blood sample, and the peripheral blood mononuclear cells from that sample were used for TCR beta sequencing. The Qiagen DNeasy Blood Extraction Kit was used to extract genomic DNA from the blood cell samples. Library preparation employed the immunoSEQ multiplex PCR assay. For the multiplex PCR, a mixture combining 60 forward primers for TCR Vbeta segments and 13 reverse primers for TCR Jbeta segments was used. Amplification of the CDR3 region of rearranged TCR beta genes was performed with a multiplex PCR assay on genomic DNA. Amplified TCR beta libraries were sequenced as 87-base-pair reads on the Illumina HiSeq System. The authors' pipeline ran thus. A later analysis counted about 82 million unique TCR beta chains across the 640 or so repertoires, and 9.5 million to 11 million of these chains were shared by at least two donors. Raw reads were error-corrected and collapsed into unique sequences by a nearest-neighbor algorithm in which closely related sequences were merged to remove PCR and sequencing errors. To assign V, D and J gene segments, CDR3 sequences were aligned to IMGT reference sequences. For a sequence to be retained, a match of at least six nucleotides was required to both a V gene segment and a J gene segment. A rearrangement was called productive if the CDR3 had no stop codons and remained in frame with V and J, and every other rearrangement was called non-productive. Following IMGT convention, CDR3 was defined as the stretch from the second conserved V-encoded cysteine up to the conserved J-encoded phenylalanine. The earlier analysis of some 550 of the donors excluded any sequence lacking an unambiguous match to a single V gene segment. An earlier analysis of 587 of the donors classified V segments as functional when productive rearrangements were above 56.7% and as segregating when the standard deviation between donors was above 5%. A statistical classification framework was built to diagnose cytomegalovirus status from the catalog of TCR beta chain sequences. A later analysis assigned V and J genes by comparing TCR nucleotide sequences with IMGT/GENE-DB human TR gene sequences. In a later analysis, CDR3 sequences and most-parsimonious VDJ recombination scenarios were assigned using the TCRdist pipeline. A later analysis defined each TCR beta chain by its CDR3 amino acid sequence plus V-gene family, and excluded reads lacking a unique V-gene family. A later analysis removed roughly 590 highly shared, low-generation-probability nucleotide sequences to deal with suspected cross-contamination and a sequencing artifact. In a later analysis, a clonal expansion index for each public chain was calculated from normalized within-repertoire ranks of inferred template counts. In a later analysis, generation probabilities were computed using a VDJ recombination model fitted to out-of-frame rearrangements, and the results were checked against IGoR. In a later analysis, hypergeometric tests were used to score TCR-TCR, TCR-HLA and TCR-CMV co-occurrence, with a repertoire-size bias correction applied to TCR pairs. False discovery rates were estimated in a later analysis by permuting HLA or CMV assignments 20 times. A later analysis grouped co-occurring TCRs with DBSCAN, adding TCRdist sequence similarity when clustering within HLA-allele-positive subsets. Co-occurrence clustering excluded repertoires with fewer than 30,000 or more than 120,000 public chains, plus five with anomalous nucleotide sharing. TCRdb limited this immuneACCESS table to in-frame rearrangements with V and J called. A share of clones is missing; checked studies link under half to unresolved V genes, and the rest is unexplained. V and J calls and clone size come straight from that table; D and trimming were deduced from the DNA. Within this sample are 55,000 to 70,000 clones, with roughly 85% of them counted one time only. The top ten clones comprise 1.5% to 2.5% of the sample.

Regarding this clone: This receptor's antigen is unknown. Within one base of it there is no much larger clone, and no base qualities were kept.

General study outcomes and caveats: Most CMV-associated TCR beta chains appeared to be HLA-restricted in a later analysis, and the HLA associations seemed to be driven largely by CMV exposure. The study gave a list of around 170 TCR beta chains associated with cytomegalovirus. Roughly 15 rarely observed V segments, including chromosome 9 orphons, were excluded from the earlier analysis of approximately 500 of the donors because counts were too low. A cluster of highly shared sequence variants was judged likely to be a technical artifact of the sequencing pipeline. In a later analysis, several top co-occurrence clusters were reported to appear linked to parvovirus B19, influenza, CMV and Epstein-Barr virus. The classifier was reported to diagnose cytomegalovirus status with high specificity and sensitivity in both the original and validation cohorts. Most TCR sequences were seen in very few donors, while some public TCRs were found in many individuals. The 87-base-pair reads could not distinguish some IMGT-functional V segments, including TRBV6-2 and TRBV6-3, so those segments were excluded. The authors suggested that the approach could potentially be extended to other disease states and immunological phenotypes. In vitro tests confirmed that a few of the cytomegalovirus-associated TCR beta chains recognize cytomegalovirus antigens. The cohort was sequenced for TCR beta chains only, and without alpha or paired-chain data the features that could be detected were limited. An earlier analysis of approximately 500 of the donors showed that most TCR beta V segments appeared in productive rearrangements either about 87% or about 30% of the time, which broadly matched IMGT annotations. A further reported finding was that TCR beta sequences accurately predicted the HLA-A and HLA-B alleles for most subjects in the first cohort. Assigning TCR associations to individual alleles was difficult when HLA alleles, especially DR and DQ, strongly co-occurred. In a later analysis, the rate of TCR association differed among HLA loci, with DRB1 alleles having the most associated TCRs and HLA-C alleles having the fewest. Because HLA typing was missing for some donors at each locus, association tests included only the typed subset. In a later analysis, HLA-associated TCR beta chains were found to be more clonally expanded and to have lower generation probabilities than equally common non-associated chains. An association between a missense DCLRE1C variant and V-gene and J-gene trimming of TCR beta chains was found in a later genetic analysis and replicated in an independent cohort. Linkage disequilibrium might explain the correlated functional status among segregating V segments, but an unknown experimental factor could not be excluded. At a false discovery rate of 0.05, a later analysis linked 15,000 to 20,000 TCR beta sequences to specific HLA alleles. Presence/absence analyses assumed roughly uniform sequencing depth across donors, an assumption that may not hold. The only immune exposure information available for the cohort was CMV serostatus. Compared with the roughly 600-donor mean, donors in an Asian-associated ancestry cluster had fewer N-insertions in productive TCRs, according to a later genetic analysis.

The CDR3 goes from the cysteine to the phenylalanine over 15 residues. Only the CDR3 region is kept as DNA, spanning 45 bases read in frame from base 1. Between the V and J ends, shortened by 6 bases and 6 bases respectively, the junction contains 18 bases. The CDR1 and CDR2 encoded by the germline V gene are SGHAT and FQNNGV. The sample consisted of PBMCs. The clonotype was recovered from a woman aged 30 to 39 in good health and CMV-seronegative. The V and J genes are TRBV11-2 and TRBJ2-1; TRBD2 is a possible D gene, resting on 6 matching bases. The DNA sequence reads TGTGCCAGCAGGCGGACCGGGGACTCCCTCAATGAGCAGTTCTTC. This sequence encodes CASRRTGDSLNEQFF.